Below are 32 T cell receptor beta chains sequenced from a single sample in a study of T cell responses to AZD1222 COVID-19 vaccine. Produced via immunoSEQ multiplex PCR; TCRdb's table is partial and in-frame only. Of over 100,000 clones in the sample, more than 75% were seen once. Sequenced material: peripheral blood, taken 28 days after the second dose of the MenACWY control vaccine. These receptors all come from an adult who received the MenACWY meningococcal vaccine as a control.

This sequence joins TRBV7-2 and TRBJ2-4; no definite D call. The V end lost 2 bases, the J end lost 4 bases, and 6 bases lay between the germline ends. This CDR3 has 13 amino acids. CDR1 is SGHTA and CDR2 is FQGNSA in the germline V gene. CDR3 coding DNA: TGTGCCAGCAGCTTAAACAGAAAAAACATTCAGTACTTC. Translation gives CASSLNRKNIQYF.

This chain links TRBV4-2 with TRBJ2-3, with TRBD2 matching 10 bases. This CDR3 contains 16 residues. With V trimmed by 1 base and J by 3 bases, 4 bases remained unmatched. Germline V CDR1 and CDR2: LGHNA, YNFKEQ. The CDR3 sequence: CASSQGSGGATDTQYF. In DNA form, the CDR3 reads TGTGCCAGCAGCCAAGGGAGCGGGGGGGCTACAGATACGCAGTATTTT.

V gene TRBV18 combines with J gene TRBJ1-6; unclear D gene. The CDR3 runs to 16 residues. CDR1 and CDR2 (germline): KGHSH, LQKENI. Trimming removed 3 bases at V and 7 bases at J, with 16 bases between. CDR3 region: CASSPGISVVNSPLHF. The DNA of the CDR3 is TGTGCCAGCTCACCTGGGATATCCGTCGTAAATTCACCCCTCCACTTT.

V is TRBV28 and J is TRBJ1-2; D possibly corresponds to TRBD1 (6 bases). The CDR3 totals 15 residues. The germline V and J ends were trimmed by 4 bases and 6 bases, with 18 bases remaining between them. In germline, CDR1 is MDHEN, CDR2 SYDVKM. CDR3 loop: CASSSQGSSVHGYTF. The DNA of the CDR3 is TGTGCCAGCAGTTCACAGGGTAGTTCGGTCCATGGCTACACCTTC.

The chain employs TRBV21-1 and TRBJ2-2; TRBD1, the table's D call, was not compared with the DNA. TRBV21-1 counts as a pseudogene. This CDR3 region has 15 residues. Here the CDR3 reads CASSGGTGGSGELFF. CDR3 sequence (DNA): TGTGCCAGCAGCGGAGGGACAGGCGGCTCCGGGGAGCTGTTTTTT.

The chain links TRBV19 to TRBJ1-4; a possible D gene is TRBD1 (5 bases). Germline CDR1 reads LNHDA; CDR2 reads SQIVND (reference sequence). The CDR3 is 16 amino acids. Trimming pared 10 bases from V and 1 base from J, leaving 19 bases between. CDR3 region: CATANGWGITNEKLFF. DNA for the CDR3: TGTGCCACCGCGAATGGGTGGGGGATAACTAATGAAAAACTGTTTTTT.

This chain connects TRBV25-1 to TRBJ2-1; D unresolved. The V end lost 3 bases, the J end lost 7 bases, and 10 bases lay between the germline ends. This CDR3 region has 13 residues. Germline V lookup: CDR1 MGHDK, CDR2 SYGVNS. In nucleotides, the CDR3 is TGTGCCAGCAGTGATAGGAATACGAATGAGCAGTTCTTC. Translated, it gives CASSDRNTNEQFF.

The V gene is TRBV28, the J gene TRBJ1-2, with 7 bases that match TRBD1. CDR1 MDHEN and CDR2 SYDVKM come from the germline V gene. Trimming removed 6 bases from V and 4 bases from J; junction bases left unmatched: 14. This CDR3 contains 16 residues. The DNA for the CDR3 is TGTGCCAGCAGCACCCCAGGGGGGGGGAACCCCTATGGCTACACCTTC. This encodes CASSTPGGGNPYGYTF.

This clone was detected only a few times. The chain employs TRBV4-2 and TRBJ2-1; 10 bases map to TRBD2. The germline V gene encodes CDR1 LGHNA and CDR2 YNFKEQ. After removal of 4 bases from V and 3 bases from J, the junction contained 6 bases not matched to a gene. The CDR3 spans 16 residues. CDR3 protein: CASSPTTSGFYNEQFF. The DNA for the CDR3 is TGTGCCAGCAGCCCCACGACTAGCGGGTTCTACAATGAGCAGTTCTTC.

The rearrangement links TRBV5-4 to TRBJ2-5; D gene uncertain. V was trimmed by 4 bases and J by 4 bases, leaving 11 bases between them. The CDR3 is made up of 13 amino acids. CDR1 and CDR2 from the germline V gene are SGHNT and YYREEE (reference sequence). CDR3 nucleotide sequence: TGTGCCAGCAGCGCTACATTAACAGAGACCCAGTACTTC. It specifies CASSATLTETQYF.

The gene calls are TRBV10-3 and TRBJ2-1; 16 positions agree with TRBD2. Germline V gene lookup returns CDR1 ENHRY and CDR2 SYGVKD. V was pared by 5 bases and J by 8 bases, with 6 bases of the junction left unmatched. This CDR3 region has 16 residues. The CDR3 protein is CAISPGTSGGADEQFF. In nucleotides, the CDR3 is TGTGCCATCAGTCCCGGGACTAGCGGGGGGGCGGATGAGCAGTTCTTC.

The chain combines TRBV20-1 with TRBJ1-2; 10 nucleotides align to TRBD1. J was trimmed by 0 bases and V by 3 bases; bases with no gene match: 13. Per the germline V gene, CDR1 is DFQATT and CDR2 is SNEGSKA (reference sequence). The length of the CDR3 is 18 residues. This CDR3 reads CSASERLGQGISNYGYTF. The DNA of the CDR3 is TGCAGTGCTAGTGAACGTTTGGGACAGGGGATCTCTAACTATGGCTACACCTTC.

V and J are TRBV20-1 and TRBJ2-3, with 8 bases aligning to TRBD2. V lost 3 bases to trimming and J lost 2 bases; unmatched junction nucleotides: 13. The CDR3 runs to 17 residues. The germline gives CDR1 DFQATT, CDR2 SNEGSKA (reference sequence). CDR3: CSASREIQRGNTDTQYF. The CDR3 nucleotides are TGCAGTGCTAGTCGAGAGATACAGCGGGGGAACACAGATACGCAGTATTTT.

The rearrangement uses TRBV5-1 and TRBJ2-1, with 7 bases matching TRBD1. CDR1 and CDR2 (germline): SGHRS, YFSETQ. The CDR3 covers 15 residues. Trimming cost V 0 bases and J 7 bases; bases outside gene matches: 7. CDR3 residues: CASSLATGTVNEQFF. In DNA, the CDR3 is TGCGCCAGCAGCTTGGCTACCGGGACAGTTAATGAGCAGTTCTTC.

CDR3 residues: CASSLAGSDTQYF. Here the CDR3 DNA reads TGTGCCAGCAGCTTGGCTGGGAGTGATACGCAGTATTTT. The rearrangement links TRBV5-6 to TRBJ2-3, with D tentatively TRBD2 (5 bases). This CDR3 contains 13 residues. Per the germline V gene, CDR1 is SGHDT and CDR2 is YYEEEE. Deletions cut 0 bases from V and 6 bases from J, with 8 bases between.

The chain recombines TRBV10-3 with TRBJ2-7; D call uncertain. Germline V gene sequence: CDR1 ENHRY, CDR2 SYGVKD. Trimming took 0 bases from V and 7 from J, leaving 16 bases between them. This CDR3 is built from 15 residues. The DNA of the CDR3 is TGTGCCATCAGTGAGTCGTCGCAGCTCTCTAGGGAGCAGTACTTC. The encoded protein is CAISESSQLSREQYF.

The J gene is TRBJ1-5, the V gene TRBV2; 7 bases match TRBD1. Germline CDR1 is SNHLY and CDR2 is FYNNEI. V lost 1 base to trimming and J lost 1 base; unmatched junction nucleotides: 7. The CDR3 is 17 amino acids. Written as DNA, the CDR3 is TGTGCCAGCAGTGAAGGGACAGGTTTGGGCAGCAATCAGCCCCAGCATTTT. This gives the protein CASSEGTGLGSNQPQHF.

This sequence joins TRBV2 and TRBJ2-7, with D possibly TRBD1 on 5 matching bases. The CDR3 is made up of 14 amino acids. From germline, CDR1 is SNHLY and CDR2 FYNNEI. Trimming shortened V by 7 bases and J by 1 base, and 14 bases separated the two germline ends. The CDR3 bases are TGTGCCAGCAACGCAGGGTCCCTATCCTACGAGCAGTACTTC. Translation gives CASNAGSLSYEQYF.

The chain joins TRBV3-1 (or the pseudogene TRBV3-2) to TRBJ2-2; 10 nucleotides match TRBD1. With 4 bases clipped from V and 2 bases from J, the junction kept 22 bases outside the gene matches. CDR1 and CDR2 (germline): LGHDT, YNNKEL (reference sequence). This CDR3 is built from 22 residues. The CDR3 here is CASSPYLQPGRTGGGNTGELFF. CDR3 in DNA: TGTGCCAGCAGCCCCTACCTACAGCCTGGCCGGACAGGGGGTGGTAACACCGGGGAGCTGTTTTTT.

This clone was seen ten or more times. The J gene is TRBJ1-4, the V gene TRBV6-1; D is unclear. Germline V gene data show CDR1 as MNHNS and CDR2 as SASEGT. Trimming stripped 1 base from V and 3 bases from J, with 9 bases between. The CDR3 spans 15 residues. Here the CDR3 reads CASSEVNGSNEKLFF. In DNA, the CDR3 is TGTGCCAGCAGTGAAGTTAATGGATCTAATGAAAAACTGTTTTTT.

The chain uses TRBV5-6 and TRBJ1-1; the D is unclear. This CDR3 has 14 residues. From germline, CDR1 is SGHDT and CDR2 YYEEEE. The ends were cut back, 0 bases at V and 1 base at J, with 7 bases in the middle. The CDR3 sequence is CASSLGPGNTEAFF. The CDR3, as DNA: TGTGCCAGCAGCTTGGGTCCGGGGAACACTGAAGCTTTCTTT.

This chain connects TRBV3-1 (or the pseudogene TRBV3-2) to TRBJ2-7, with 9 bases matching TRBD1. This CDR3 region has 15 residues. With V trimmed by 2 bases and J by 4 bases, 6 bases remained unmatched. The germline CDR1 and CDR2 sequences are LGHDT and YNNKEL (reference sequence). Here the CDR3 DNA reads TGTGCCAGCAGCCAAAATTGGGACAGGGTGTACGAGCAGTACTTC. Translated: CASSQNWDRVYEQYF.

J is TRBJ1-1 and V is TRBV10-3, with a weak D call TRBD1 (6 bases). The V and J ends lost 5 bases and 0 bases respectively, with 10 bases between them. The CDR3 runs to 14 residues. Germline V gene sequence: CDR1 ENHRY, CDR2 SYGVKD. The chain's CDR3 is CAISSQGLNTEAFF. The CDR3 region has the DNA TGTGCCATCAGTTCTCAGGGGTTGAACACTGAAGCTTTCTTT.

This chain joins TRBV28 and TRBJ2-3, with 7 positions matching TRBD1. From germline, CDR1 is MDHEN and CDR2 SYDVKM. V shed 5 bases, J shed 4 bases, and the junction held 0 bases outside the gene matches. The CDR3 is 12 amino acids. CDR3 protein: CASSGQADTQYF. CDR3 coding DNA: TGTGCCAGCAGTGGACAGGCAGATACGCAGTATTTT.

The chain combines TRBV28 with TRBJ2-1; 8 bases map to TRBD1. This CDR3 spans 13 amino acids. The germline V gene has CDR1 MDHEN and CDR2 SYDVKM. V shed 8 bases and J 6 bases; nucleotides not matched to a gene: 6. The chain's CDR3 is CASLTGTGNEQFF. The CDR3 bases are TGTGCCAGCCTTACCGGGACAGGCAATGAGCAGTTCTTC.

This chain joins TRBV29-1 and TRBJ1-6; the D is unclear. CDR3 length equals 14 residues. With 7 bases removed from V and 6 bases from J, the gap between germline ends came to 16 bases. Per germline, CDR1 SQVTM and CDR2 ANQGSEA. DNA of the CDR3: TGCAGCGCGTCCACTTCGGAGATTAATTCACCCCTCCACTTT. Translated: CSASTSEINSPLHF.

The chain recombines TRBV3-1 (or the pseudogene TRBV3-2) with TRBJ1-4, with D perhaps matching TRBD1 (5 bases). Trimming removed 4 bases from V and 7 bases from J, with 7 bases in between. Germline V gene data show CDR1 as LGHDT and CDR2 as YNNKEL (reference sequence). The CDR3 is made up of 12 amino acids. The CDR3 here is CASSLTGEKLFF. Written as DNA, the CDR3 is TGTGCCAGCAGCCTCACAGGTGAAAAACTGTTTTTT.

The chain has TRBV2 and TRBJ2-5; the D is unclear. CDR1 and CDR2 (germline): SNHLY, FYNNEI. The CDR3 is 16 residues long. Trimming took off 4 bases at V and 0 bases at J, with 15 bases between the two ends. In DNA form, the CDR3 reads TGTGCCAGCAGTGGTCCGGGCCACGTTTACCAAGAGACCCAGTACTTC. Translated, it gives CASSGPGHVYQETQYF.

The chain combines TRBV28 with TRBJ2-7; 7 bases match TRBD2. The CDR3 is 15 residues long. The junction had 13 bases not matched to a gene; V was cut back by 5 bases and J by 6 bases. The V gene's germline CDR1 is MDHEN and CDR2 SYDVKM. The CDR3: CASSLIGGKRGEQYF. DNA for the CDR3: TGTGCCAGCAGTCTTATCGGGGGGAAAAGGGGCGAGCAGTACTTC.

V gene TRBV27 combines with J gene TRBJ1-1; D not certain. The CDR3 is 15 residues long. The germline V and J ends were trimmed by 1 base and 0 bases, with 9 bases remaining between them. Germline V lookup: CDR1 MNHEY, CDR2 SMNVEV (reference sequence). The CDR3 loop is CASSLWPDMNTEAFF. The CDR3 bases are TGTGCCAGCAGTTTATGGCCCGATATGAACACTGAAGCTTTCTTT.

The genes are TRBV5-1 and TRBJ2-5, with 10 bases fitting TRBD1. There are 16 residues in the CDR3. Germline values: CDR1 SGHRS, CDR2 YFSETQ. The V gene end was trimmed by 4 bases and the J gene end by 5 bases; junction bases not matched to a gene: 11. DNA of the CDR3: TGCGCCAGCAGCATAGGCCGGGACAGGGGACGGGAGACCCAGTACTTC. It yields the protein CASSIGRDRGRETQYF.

This chain links TRBV28 with TRBJ1-2; 7 nucleotides line up with TRBD1. This CDR3 comprises 15 residues. The ends lost 6 bases at V and 0 bases at J; junction bases unmatched: 7. The V gene's germline CDR1 is MDHEN and CDR2 SYDVKM. CDR3 protein: CASRGTDVANYGYTF. CDR3 nucleotides: TGTGCCAGCAGGGGGACAGACGTAGCTAACTATGGCTACACCTTC.